These 19 T cell receptor beta chains were sequenced from one sample in a study of T cells in women clearing cervical HPV infection (dated by TCRdb to 2016 to 2019). The method was the immunoSEQ multiplex PCR assay. In TCRdb, the immuneACCESS table is reduced to in-frame sequences with V and J assigned. These tables do not hold every clone; where another copy was compared, an unresolved V gene accounts for under half, and the others remain unexplained. This sample's listing comprises about 16,000 clones. 7.2% of the sample belongs to the ten largest clones. Sequencing was performed on blood buffy coat. These receptors were collected from a woman between 18 and 70 years old with a cervical HPV16 infection that either progressed to CIN3+ or cleared (not recorded which).

About this clone: Read coverage stops 3 residues before the CDR3 terminus; the germline J gene supplies the remainder. The chain recombines TRBV19 with TRBJ1-5; D unresolved. The CDR3 spans 16 residues. The germline V gene has CDR1 LNHDA and CDR2 SQIVND (reference sequence). The V end lost 7 bases, the J end lost 0 bases, and 16 bases lay between the germline ends. CDR3 bases read: TGTGCCAGTACCCCATATAACACGAATAGCAATCAGCCC. Protein sequence: CASTPYNTNSNQP. The entire CDR3 sequence reads CASTPYNTNSNQPQHF.

On this clone itself: The read ends 3 residues shy of where the CDR3 ends; the end is completed using the germline J gene. This chain connects TRBV6-2 or TRBV6-3 to TRBJ1-2; possible D gene TRBD1, 5 bases. The CDR3 sequence is 16 residues long. V lost 4 bases, J lost 4 bases, and 19 bases lay in between. Germline-derived CDR1 and CDR2 are MNHEY and SVGEGT. The covered CDR3 bases are TGTGCCAGCAGTTGGCTGACAGAGTGGTATGGCTATGGC. Amino acids: CASSWLTEWYGYG. The full CDR3 is CASSWLTEWYGYGYTF.

The sequenced CDR3 bases are TGTGCCAGCAGTTTACGGCAGGGGAGCTTTAGCTATGGC. Amino acids: CASSLRQGSFSYG. The entire CDR3 is CASSLRQGSFSYGYTF. The chain has TRBV28 and TRBJ1-2; maybe TRBD1 (6 bases). The read falls 3 residues short of the CDR3 end, and the missing part is taken from the germline J gene. V lost 2 bases and J lost 4, with 17 bases in between. CDR1 MDHEN and CDR2 SYDVKM come from the germline V gene. This CDR3 region has 16 residues.

About this clone: The read ends 3 residues early relative to the CDR3; the germline J gene fills the gap. This rearrangement joins TRBV15 to TRBJ2-7; TRBD2 is a possible D gene (5 bases). This CDR3 has 13 amino acids. Deletions cut 0 bases from V and 4 bases from J, with 7 bases between. Germline assignment: CDR1 LNHNV and CDR2 YYDKDF (reference sequence). The CDR3: CATSREEGYEQYF. CDR3 DNA, as far as it was read: TGTGCCACCAGCAGAGAAGAGGGTTACGAG. Full variable domain (outside the CDR3, taken from reference TRBV15 and TRBJ2-7): DAMVIQNPRYQVTQFGKPVTLSCSQTLNHNVMYWYQQKSSQAPKLLFHYYDKDFNNEADTPDNFQSRRPNTSFCFLDIRSPGLGDTAMYLCATSREEGYEQYFGPGTRLTVT.

In the case of this clone: From the germline J gene comes the end of the CDR3, since the read stops 3 residues before it. This rearrangement joins TRBV28 to TRBJ1-4, with D unresolved. This CDR3 is built from 14 residues. Trimming removed 3 bases from V and 6 bases from J, with 11 bases in between. The germline V gene has CDR1 MDHEN and CDR2 SYDVKM. The CDR3 loop reads CASSFNMADEKLFF. The CDR3 bases that were read are TGTGCCAGCAGTTTTAATATGGCGGATGAAAAA.

Regarding this clone: Compared with germline, one end of the junction differs, possibly owing to a read error. The read ends 3 residues shy of where the CDR3 ends; the end is completed using the germline J gene. The chain is built from TRBV7-6 and TRBJ2-2; 10 bases align to TRBD2. Germline V lookup: CDR1 SGHVS, CDR2 FNYEAQ. The CDR3 contains 15 residues. This chain's CDR3 is CASSSTSGNSGELFF. The DNA read from the CDR3 is TGTGCCAGCAGCTCCACTAGCGGGAACAGCGGGGAG.

Remarks on this clone: The CDR3 extends 3 residues past the end of the read, so its final part is completed from the germline J gene. The chain carries TRBV4-1 and TRBJ2-2; 10 positions match TRBD1. The CDR3 is 16 amino acids. Germline V gene sequence: CDR1 MGHRA, CDR2 YSYEKL. After removal of 1 base from V and 5 bases from J, the junction contained 4 bases not matched to a gene. CDR3 residues: CASSQVRQGATGELFF. Partial CDR3 DNA: TGCGCCAGCAGCCAAGTCCGACAGGGGGCTACCGGGGAG.

The sequenced part of the CDR3 DNA is TGTGCCAGCAGCTTAGCGCCGATAGGGACAGGCGTCGGC. Amino acids: CASSLAPIGTGVG. The full CDR3 is CASSLAPIGTGVGYTF. The chain combines TRBV7-6 with TRBJ1-2, with TRBD1 identical over 8 bases. The CDR3 is cut off 3 residues early in the read; its end comes from the germline J gene. CDR1 and CDR2 from the germline V gene are SGHVS and FNYEAQ. This CDR3 comprises 16 residues.

Points on this clone: The read comes to an end 3 residues before the CDR3 does, leaving the germline J gene to fill in the end. The V gene is TRBV7-2, the J gene TRBJ2-5; 7 bases align to TRBD1. The V segment lost 6 bases and the J segment 4 bases; nucleotides outside the gene matches: 5. The CDR3 extends over 13 amino acids. From germline, CDR1 is SGHTA and CDR2 FQGNSA. The sequenced part of the CDR3 DNA is TGTGCCAGCAGTAAAAGGACAGGAGAGACC. This translates into CASSKRTGET. Given in full, the CDR3 is CASSKRTGETQYF.

Notes on this clone: The read ends 3 residues early relative to the CDR3; the germline J gene fills the gap. V usage is TRBV28 and J usage is TRBJ2-6; no firm D call. CDR1 MDHEN and CDR2 SYDVKM come from the germline V gene. Deletions cut 10 bases from V and 1 base from J, with 8 bases between. The CDR3 spans 13 residues. The sequenced CDR3 bases are TGTGCCACTAACCCATCTGGGGCCAACGTC. Translation: CATNPSGANV. The CDR3 reads in full as CATNPSGANVLTF.

Concerning this clone: The read halts 3 residues ahead of the CDR3 end, with the missing end drawn from the germline J gene. The rearrangement uses TRBV10-3 and TRBJ1-1; D not resolved. Germline CDR1 reads ENHRY; CDR2 reads SYGVKD. The CDR3 runs to 13 residues. With 11 bases removed from V and 5 bases from J, the gap between germline ends came to 18 bases. CDR3 bases read: TGTGCCGCTCGAGATGGCAGAGATACTGAA. The encoded protein is CAARDGRDTE. The whole CDR3 sequence reads CAARDGRDTEAFF.

In regard to this clone: Coverage ceases 3 residues before the CDR3 finishes, and the germline J gene fills in the end. This sequence joins TRBV20-1 and TRBJ2-5; D is perhaps TRBD1 (6 bases). The germline V gene has CDR1 DFQATT and CDR2 SNEGSKA (reference sequence). The CDR3 consists of 15 residues. The V end was cut by 1 base, the J end by 0 bases, with 12 bases between. The covered CDR3 bases are TGCAGTGCTAGAGGCCTCCGGGACAACCAAGAGACC. The encoded protein is CSARGLRDNQET. The whole CDR3 reads CSARGLRDNQETQYF.

Regarding this clone: The read ends 3 residues shy of where the CDR3 ends; the end is completed using the germline J gene. The chain carries TRBV19 and TRBJ1-5, with D possibly TRBD1 on 5 matching bases. The CDR3 loop spans 15 amino acids. The V end lost 3 bases, the J end lost 3 bases, and 12 bases lay between the germline ends. CDR1 and CDR2 (germline): LNHDA, SQIVND (reference sequence). The CDR3 here is CASSIFAGNNQPQHF. The CDR3 DNA, read in part, is TGTGCCAGTAGTATTTTCGCAGGGAACAATCAGCCC.

Comments on this clone: The missing CDR3 end, 3 residues past where the read stops, is filled in from the germline J gene. The J gene is TRBJ2-3, the V gene TRBV20-1; TRBD2 matches 13 bases. The ends lost 4 bases at V and 6 bases at J; junction bases unmatched: 10. The CDR3 is made up of 16 amino acids. Germline-derived CDR1 and CDR2 are DFQATT and SNEGSKA (reference sequence). The CDR3 DNA, read in part, is TGCAGTGCTAAAACCTGGACTAGCGGGGGACTGGATACG. Protein: CSAKTWTSGGLDT. The entire CDR3 protein reads CSAKTWTSGGLDTQYF.

In the case of this clone: The observed sequence ends 3 residues before the CDR3 terminus, with the missing tail filled in from the germline J gene. This chain connects TRBV5-4 to TRBJ1-2, with 10 nucleotides matching TRBD1. Germline loops: CDR1 SGHNT, CDR2 YYREEE (reference sequence). The CDR3 has 13 residues. Here the CDR3 reads CASSFDRGRGYTF. The DNA read from the CDR3 is TGTGCCAGCAGCTTCGACAGGGGGCGAGGC.

Concerning this clone: The observed sequence ends 3 residues before the CDR3 terminus, with the missing tail filled in from the germline J gene. V is TRBV5-4 and J is TRBJ2-7; D gene ambiguous. The ends were cut back, 3 bases at V and 0 bases at J, with 7 bases in the middle. The CDR3 has 13 amino acids. From germline, CDR1 is SGHNT and CDR2 YYREEE (reference sequence). This CDR3 is CASSSPSSYEQYF. The DNA read from the CDR3 is TGTGCCAGCAGCTCCCCCTCCTCCTACGAG.

On this clone: The read terminates 3 residues before the CDR3 end, so the remaining end is supplied by the germline J gene. V usage is TRBV5-1 and J usage is TRBJ1-2; tentatively, D is TRBD1 (6 bases). CDR3 length equals 12 residues. The germline V gene encodes CDR1 SGHRS and CDR2 YFSETQ. The CDR3 region is CASSLDSGGYTF. The DNA read from the CDR3 is TGCGCCAGCAGCCTGGACAGCGGCGGC.

About this clone: The read finishes 3 residues shy of the CDR3 end, and the germline J gene is used to complete it. This chain connects TRBV20-1 to TRBJ2-3; D uncertain. This CDR3 has 12 residues. V lost 0 bases and J 4 bases, leaving 5 bases between the germline ends. Germline CDR1 is DFQATT and CDR2 is SNEGSKA (reference sequence). CDR3 sequence reads: CSARDSADTQYF. CDR3 DNA, as far as it was read: TGCAGTGCTAGAGATAGTGCAGATACG.

CDR3 amino acids: CATSPQGARGYTF. CDR3 DNA, as far as it was read: TGTGCCACCAGCCCACAGGGGGCTCGTGGC. The chain uses TRBV15 and TRBJ1-2, with 9 positions matching TRBD1. The read ends 3 residues early relative to the CDR3; the germline J gene fills the gap. CDR1 LNHNV and CDR2 YYDKDF come from the germline V gene (reference sequence). This CDR3 spans 13 amino acids. Losses at the gene ends were 5 bases for V and 7 bases for J; bases not matched to a gene: 5.